The clone carrying this T cell receptor beta chain was recorded many times. As yet, its antigen is unknown. Indicated time point: newly diagnosed GD, antithyroid drugs for less than 3 months. After RNA was extracted from PBMCs, the TCR library was made from it. These data are taken from a study of regulatory T cells in long-lasting Graves disease. CDR3-region Arm-PCR and iRepertoire HTBI primers produced the TCR beta libraries. TCRdb itself ran the multiplex PCR reads through MiXCR, one entry per CDR3 protein. This table holds a few hundred thousand distinct CDR3 sequences, about 11% found once. The ends were cut back, 5 bases at V and 1 base at J, with 15 bases in the middle. The germline CDR1 and CDR2 sequences are SGHVS and FNYEAQ. CDR3 length: 15 residues. Overall study findings and caveats: With a few thousand shared public clonotypes, persistent patients exceeded new patients, who shared about a thousand.

These sequences were also reported in another study, on T cells in Graves' hyperthyroidism and ophthalmopathy.

The TCR sequence derives from a young woman with Graves disease. Material: peripheral blood mononuclear cells (PBMCs), obtained at new diagnosis, from a patient treated with antithyroid drugs. This chain uses TRBV7-6 with TRBJ2-7; D gene unclear. In nucleotides, the CDR3 is TGTGCCAGCAGCCATTCCGCGGACGGTTCCTACGAGCAGTACTTC. This sequence encodes CASSHSADGSYEQYF.